Sequencing of this T cell receptor beta chain was carried out in a study of cytomegalovirus exposure and HLA in healthy donors. Study-level background: As released early, the data held 70 million to 95 million unique TCRs from HLA-typed donors.

Worth noting for this clone: Its antigen is not identified.

Trimming removed 0 bases from V and 1 base from J; junction bases left unmatched: 1. The germline CDR1 and CDR2 sequences are SGDLS and YYNGEE. There are 15 residues in the CDR3. Study findings and constraints: Most TCR beta V segments were productive about 87% or about 30% of the time in an earlier analysis. Certain sequence variants were highly shared and formed a cluster, and this cluster was likely a sequencing artifact.

The PCR was carried out with 60 Vbeta primers and 13 Jbeta primers. Generated by immunoSEQ multiplex PCR, the TCRdb table keeps only in-frame clones and is missing some. The profile shows roughly 160,000 clones, around 74% of them singletons. The sample taken for sequencing was PBMCs. The TCR was taken from a female donor in good health and CMV-seronegative. The rearrangement uses TRBV9 and TRBJ2-7; TRBD1 agrees at 10 bases. This CDR3 is CASSVGTGGSYEQYF. Written as DNA, the CDR3 is TGTGCCAGCAGCGTAGGGACAGGGGGTTCCTACGAGCAGTACTTC.